A single sample gave rise to the 8 T cell receptor beta chains below, sequenced in a study of shared clonotypes between healthy human individuals (dated by TCRdb to about 2020). CD8 naive samples were CD45RO-negative cells positively selected for CCR7, giving a CD45RA+CCR7+ population that excluded TemRA cells. Receptors were amplified or captured by the immunoSEQ multiplex PCR assay. TCRdb provides this immuneACCESS table in a form limited to in-frame rearrangements. Some clones are lacking; in checked studies, under half of them reflect an unresolved V gene, and why the rest are absent is not known. For this sample there are some 2 million clones; about 95% appear just once. The leading ten clones occupy roughly 1% of the sample. The sample consisted of naive CD8+ T cells sorted from blood. This sample's cell subset or site label indicates: CD45RA+CCR7+. The receptors originated from a man aged 18 to 35 in good health.

This chain connects TRBV29-1 to TRBJ2-7; TRBD1 is a possible D gene (5 bases). Trimming pared 0 bases from V and 4 bases from J, leaving 13 bases between. Germline CDR1 is SQVTM and CDR2 is ANQGSEA. This CDR3 is 14 amino acids long. The CDR3 DNA reads as TGCAGCGTTGAAGAAAGGGGCAGGGAATACGAGCAGTACTTC. This encodes CSVEERGREYEQYF.

V usage is TRBV21-1 and J usage is TRBJ2-5. TRBV21-1 has pseudogene status. The length of the CDR3 is 17 residues. The chain's CDR3 is CASSKTPGTRKPGTQYF. The CDR3 nucleotides are TGTGCCAGCAGCAAAACTCCCGGGACCAGAAAACCGGGGACCCAGTACTTC.

The V call is TRBV5-4, the J call TRBJ2-7; 9 nucleotides align to TRBD2. The CDR3 covers 14 residues. In germline, CDR1 is SGHNT, CDR2 YYREEE (reference sequence). Losses at the gene ends were 4 bases for V and 4 bases for J; bases not matched to a gene: 6. CDR3 nucleotides: TGTGCCAGCAGCGACCTAGCGGGGACATACGAGCAGTACTTC. This sequence encodes CASSDLAGTYEQYF.

The rearrangement links TRBV19 to TRBJ1-1; D uncertain. This CDR3 has 12 amino acids. Germline V lookup: CDR1 LNHDA, CDR2 SQIVND (reference sequence). The V end was cut by 3 bases, the J end by 7 bases, with 9 bases between. CDR3 DNA: TGTGCCAGTAGTATGGTAAGCGATGAAGCTTTCTTT. This translates into CASSMVSDEAFF.

The J gene is TRBJ1-6, the V gene TRBV28; D is unclear. The CDR3 has 16 residues. Germline V gives CDR1 MDHEN, CDR2 SYDVKM. The V end lost 5 bases, the J end lost 0 bases, and 11 bases lay between the germline ends. The CDR3 reads CASSAIGSSYNSPLHF. DNA for the CDR3: TGTGCCAGCAGTGCCATTGGGAGCTCCTATAATTCACCCCTCCACTTT.

Notes on this clone: Other DNA variants within this sample encode the same CDR3. The chain is built from TRBV5-4 and TRBJ2-3; possibly TRBD2 for D (5 bases). The CDR3 extends over 12 amino acids. Trimming left V 4 bases short and J 6 bases short, with 9 bases between. The germline gives CDR1 SGHNT, CDR2 YYREEE (reference sequence). CDR3 loop: CASSDLADTQYF. The CDR3 coding sequence is TGTGCCAGCAGCGATTTAGCGGATACGCAGTATTTT.

The chain is built from TRBV7-9 and TRBJ2-1; 7 nucleotides match TRBD1. J gave up 7 bases and V 8 bases, and 5 bases lay outside the gene matches. Per germline, CDR1 SEHNR and CDR2 FQNEAQ (reference sequence). This CDR3 is 12 amino acids long. CDR3 amino acids: CASRQGTNEQFF. DNA for the CDR3: TGTGCCAGCCGACAGGGCACTAATGAGCAGTTCTTC.

The chain combines TRBV27 with TRBJ2-7; 8 nucleotides agree with TRBD2. Unmatched junction bases numbered 8, after V lost 6 bases and J lost 1 base. Germline CDR1 is MNHEY and CDR2 is SMNVEV (reference sequence). CDR3 length equals 15 residues. CDR3 loop: CASRFSGVESYEQYF. The CDR3 DNA reads TGTGCCAGCAGATTTAGCGGGGTAGAATCCTACGAGCAGTACTTC.